The T cell receptor (beta chain) under discussion was sequenced for a study of OX40 agonist ivuxolimab in advanced cancers. Across the study: Ivuxolimab is a fully human IgG2 antibody that activates OX40 (CD134). Regarding the study as a whole: Nonresponders included some who also had low normalized T-cell clonal expansion. In the 0.1 to 3.0 mg/kg range, CD4+ and CD8+ blood T cells had expanded clonally by week 6.

With respect to this clone: The antigen remains undetermined.

Germline V CDR1 and CDR2: MNHNS, SASEGT. Trimming at V came to 8 bases and at J to 6 bases, leaving 10 bases not matched to a gene. CDR3 length: 15 residues. The assay was immunoSEQ multiplex PCR, and TCRdb's table has in-frame clones only and misses some. The data show over 40,000 clones, with 70% to 90% seen just once and around 1.5% held by the top ten. The sequence came from an adult with an advanced solid tumor such as melanoma, head and neck, liver or kidney cancer. Here the sequenced sample was CD4+ or CD8+ T cells sorted from blood, taken in a trial of the OX40 agonist ivuxolimab. J is TRBJ2-3 and V is TRBV6-1; 11 nucleotides match TRBD1. The CDR3 bases are TGTGCCAGCCTTACGAGGACAGGGGGCAGCGATACGCAGTATTTT. It is translated as CASLTRTGGSDTQYF.